These 11 T cell receptor beta chains share one sample of origin, sequenced in a study of blood T cell repertoires in COVID-19. Profiled with immunoSEQ multiplex PCR; TCRdb holds only in-frame clones, not every one. The table lists approximately 150,000 clones, 80% to 90% of them singletons. Sequencing was done on a sample of peripheral blood. These receptors were collected from a man between 18 and 35 years old with COVID-19, enrolled during active disease.

The rearrangement joins TRBV27 to TRBJ2-3; 7 bases are a match to TRBD1. Per the germline V gene, CDR1 is MNHEY and CDR2 is SMNVEV (reference sequence). The ends lost 7 bases at V and 1 base at J; junction bases unmatched: 11. This CDR3 contains 16 residues. CDR3 loop: CASNPQGNVRTDTQYF. DNA of the CDR3: TGTGCCAGCAACCCACAGGGGAACGTCCGCACAGATACGCAGTATTTT.

This chain links TRBV24-1 with TRBJ2-1, with 7 positions matching TRBD2. The germline gives CDR1 KGHDR, CDR2 SFDVKD. This CDR3 has 15 amino acids. V lost 5 bases, J lost 1 base, and 4 bases stayed unmatched. DNA for the CDR3: TGTGCCACCAGTGCTCCCGGGAGGTCCTACAATGAGCAGTTCTTC. Protein: CATSAPGRSYNEQFF.

V is TRBV30 and J is TRBJ2-7; 10 nucleotides agree with TRBD1. Germline V lookup: CDR1 GTSNPN, CDR2 SVGIG (reference sequence). CDR3 length equals 13 residues. Trimming removed 4 bases from V and 7 bases from J; junction bases left unmatched: 7. CDR3 in DNA: TGTGCCTGGAATCGGGACAGGGGAGGGGAGCAGTACTTC. Its protein is CAWNRDRGGEQYF.

V and J are TRBV5-6 and TRBJ2-4; the match to TRBD1 covers 12 bases. CDR1 is SGHDT, CDR2 YYEEEE, per germline. V trimming: 4 bases; J trimming: 9 bases; junction bases outside the gene matches: 5. The CDR3 sequence is 14 residues long. Written as DNA, the CDR3 is TGTGCCAGCAGCACCGGGACAGGGGGCCGCATTCAGTACTTC. It yields the protein CASSTGTGGRIQYF.

The J gene is TRBJ2-3, the V gene TRBV4-3; D gene uncertain. Germline CDR1 and CDR2: LGHNA and YSLEER. This CDR3 spans 14 amino acids. The V end was cut by 0 bases, the J end by 4 bases, with 8 bases between. Here the CDR3 reads CASSQDPSSDTQYF. CDR3 DNA sequence: TGCGCCAGCAGCCAAGACCCCTCTTCAGATACGCAGTATTTT.

The V gene is TRBV5-6, the J gene TRBJ1-3; D not resolved. CDR1 SGHDT and CDR2 YYEEEE come from the germline V gene. The ends were cut back, 2 bases at V and 4 bases at J, with 10 bases in the middle. The CDR3 has 14 residues. CDR3 coding DNA: TGTGCCAGCAGCTTAGGAGGGCGCGGAAACACCATATATTTT. The encoded protein is CASSLGGRGNTIYF. Filled out from reference TRBV5-6 and TRBJ1-3, the complete variable domain reads DAGVTQSPTHLIKTRGQQVTLRCSPKSGHDTVSWYQQALGQGPQFIFQYYEEEERQRGNFPDRFSGHQFPNYSSELNVNALLLGDSALYLCASSLGGRGNTIYFGEGSWLTVV.

The chain recombines TRBV5-4 with TRBJ2-7; 13 bases align to TRBD2. The CDR3 extends over 15 amino acids. Germline CDR1 is SGHNT and CDR2 is YYREEE (reference sequence). Trimming removed 4 bases from V and 4 bases from J; junction bases left unmatched: 5. The CDR3 DNA follows: TGTGCCAGCAGCCGAGGACTAGCGGGAGTTTACGAGCAGTACTTC. Translating it yields CASSRGLAGVYEQYF.

This sequence joins TRBV20-1 and TRBJ2-7; 7 bases match TRBD2. This CDR3 comprises 11 residues. Germline CDR1 and CDR2: DFQATT and SNEGSKA (reference sequence). With V trimmed by 5 bases and J by 7 bases, 5 bases remained unmatched. As DNA, the CDR3 is TGCAGTGCTCCCGACGGGAGGGAGCAGTACTTC. Amino acids: CSAPDGREQYF.

The chain carries TRBV9 and TRBJ2-3, with 8 bases matching TRBD2. Germline CDR1 and CDR2: SGDLS and YYNGEE. This CDR3 has 18 amino acids. Trimming took 3 bases from V and 0 from J; bases not matched to a gene: 12. CDR3 DNA: TGTGCCAGCAGCGCCCCCCGGGGTAGCGGGACTAGCACAGATACGCAGTATTTT. It specifies CASSAPRGSGTSTDTQYF.

The chain is built from TRBV19 and TRBJ2-4, with TRBD2 identical over 9 bases. CDR3 length equals 18 residues. Germline trimming cut 2 bases from V and 6 bases from J; bases unmatched to any gene: 14. CDR1 LNHDA and CDR2 SQIVND come from the germline V gene (reference sequence). CDR3 amino acids: CASSIRPSGEGPGNIQYF. The CDR3 DNA reads as TGTGCCAGTAGTATAAGGCCTAGCGGGGAGGGTCCAGGAAACATTCAGTACTTC.

This clone has just one count. The chain uses TRBV27 and TRBJ1-1; D is perhaps TRBD1 (6 bases). Germline V CDR1 and CDR2: MNHEY, SMNVEV (reference sequence). The ends were cut back, 6 bases at V and 11 bases at J, with 22 bases in the middle. The CDR3 covers 14 residues. CDR3 sequence (DNA): TGTGCCAGCAGCATTGAAGGGGGATTGGGTAGGGCTTTCTTT. This gives the protein CASSIEGGLGRAFF.